This TCR beta chain comes out of a study of blood T cell repertoires in COVID-19. Study context: Specimens from acute and convalescent COVID-19 originated in the United States, Italy and Spain. Nucleic acid was either cDNA or gDNA, and it came from T cells, B-cell-depleted T cells, or PBMCs.

Data came from immunoSEQ multiplex PCR; TCRdb stores just in-frame clones and leaves some out. The table records around 100,000 clones, around 90% of them present only once. V lost 6 bases and J 8 bases, leaving 16 bases between the germline ends. The CDR3 covers 13 residues. The germline gives CDR1 MDHEN, CDR2 SYDVKM. This clone has only one observation. This rearrangement joins TRBV28 to TRBJ1-1; D is unresolved. This clonotype was obtained from an elderly woman with acute or convalescent COVID-19. Material for sequencing was peripheral blood. CDR3 sequence (DNA): TGTGCCAGCAGAATCCTAGCGGGTGTCGAAGCTTTCTTT. Its translation is CASRILAGVEAFF.